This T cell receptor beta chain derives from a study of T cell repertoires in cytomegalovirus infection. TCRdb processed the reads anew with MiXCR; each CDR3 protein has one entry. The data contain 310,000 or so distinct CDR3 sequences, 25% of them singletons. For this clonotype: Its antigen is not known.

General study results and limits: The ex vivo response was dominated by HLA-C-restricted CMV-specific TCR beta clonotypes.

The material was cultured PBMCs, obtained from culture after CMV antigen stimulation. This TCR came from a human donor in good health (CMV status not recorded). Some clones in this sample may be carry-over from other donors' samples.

The CDR3, as DNA: TGTGCCAGCAGTTCCCTTCATTATGGCTACACCTTC. It codes for CASSSLHYGYTF. The V gene is TRBV27, the J gene TRBJ1-2; D ambiguous. V lost 4 bases, J lost 5 bases, and 8 bases lay in between. There are 12 residues in the CDR3. Germline V gives CDR1 MNHEY, CDR2 SMNVEV (reference sequence).